This T cell receptor (beta chain) appears in the sequencing data of a study of response to subunit inactivated influenza vaccine. TCRdb ran MiXCR on the RT-PCR reads and lists one entry per CDR3 protein. The table shows approximately 500,000 distinct CDR3 sequences, with roughly 25% occurring only once. These records were also assigned to another study, of T cells expressing NK-cell markers. That study adds: Scientists made TCR beta cDNA using 5'RACE template switching with UMIs. Of the CD8+ T cell pool in about 6 donors, roughly 1.0-8% was accounted for by dominant NKG2C+ clonotypes.

The sequence came from a man aged 45-60 years who received an inactivated influenza vaccine. Here the sequenced sample was CD4+ T cells sorted from PBMCs, taken 11 to 12 days after vaccination.

The CDR3 DNA sequence: TGTGCCAGCAGCCACGGAAGATGGGGCTACACCTTC. It is translated as CASSHGRWGYTF. The chain links TRBV3-1 to TRBJ1-2; no clear D gene. Germline CDR1 and CDR2: LGHDT and YNNKEL (reference sequence). The V end was cut by 3 bases, the J end by 8 bases, with 10 bases between. This CDR3 has 12 amino acids. The full variable domain, rest sourced from reference TRBV3-1 and TRBJ1-2, is DTAVSQTPKYLVTQMGNDKSIKCEQNLGHDTMYWYKQDSKKFLKIMFSYNNKELIINETVPNRFSPKSPDKAHLNLHINSLELGDSAVYFCASSHGRWGYTFGSGTRLTVV.